This T cell receptor (beta chain) was sequenced in a study of control samples from healthy donors and cancer patients. Method: immunoSEQ multiplex PCR; TCRdb's copy keeps in-frame clones and lacks some. The top ten clones hold over 5.5% of a sample with 400,000 to 450,000 clones, around nine tenths of them seen once. Germline CDR1 and CDR2: SGHDT and YYEEEE. Germline trimming cut 0 bases from V and 2 bases from J; bases unmatched to any gene: 7. This CDR3 comprises 17 residues. The chain combines TRBV5-6 with TRBJ1-3, with 8 bases aligning to TRBD1. The sequencing input was PBMCs. This receptor was obtained from a man aged 35 to 55 with head and neck cancer. The CDR3 DNA follows: TGTGCCAGCAGCTTGGCCAGTACAGGGGGACCTGGAAACACCATATATTTT. Its protein is CASSLASTGGPGNTIYF.